This passage covers 12 T cell receptor beta chains from one sample sequenced in a study of cytomegalovirus exposure and HLA in healthy donors. Vbeta (60) and Jbeta (13) primers were used in the PCR. Using immunoSEQ multiplex PCR, the repertoire was profiled, and TCRdb retains in-frame clones only, with some absent. In total, the table holds approximately 200,000 clones. Sequenced input: PBMCs. These receptors came from a boy aged 5-17 years in good health and CMV-seronegative.

The chain uses TRBV7-9 and TRBJ2-7; weak D call: TRBD2 (6 bases). The germline V gene encodes CDR1 SEHNR and CDR2 FQNEAQ (reference sequence). V was trimmed by 7 bases and J by 3 bases, leaving 13 bases between them. The CDR3 totals 13 residues. This chain's CDR3 is CASKSGGDYEQYF. CDR3 DNA: TGTGCCAGCAAATCGGGCGGGGACTACGAGCAGTACTTC.

This chain joins TRBV7-8 and TRBJ1-1; TRBD1 aligns across 8 bases. CDR1 and CDR2 from the germline V gene are SGHVS and FQNEAQ. V was clipped by 5 bases and J by 7 bases; unmatched bases: 9. This CDR3 is built from 14 residues. The CDR3 nucleotides read TGTGCCAGCAGCCCCTACGGACAGGGCCATGAAGCTTTCTTT. This gives the protein CASSPYGQGHEAFF. The full variable domain, completed using reference TRBV7-8 and TRBJ1-1, is GAGVSQSPRYKVAKRGQDVALRCDPISGHVSLFWYQQALGQGPEFLTYFQNEAQLDKSGLPSDRFFAERPEGSVSTLKIQRTQQEDSAVYLCASSPYGQGHEAFFGQGTRLTVV.

The chain has TRBV9 and TRBJ1-2; TRBD1 might be the D (5 bases). V lost 4 bases, J lost 10 bases, and 17 bases lay in between. Germline CDR1 and CDR2: SGDLS and YYNGEE. The CDR3 runs 13 residues. The DNA of the CDR3 is TGTGCCAGCAGCCCTCGAGCAGGGTATCACTACACCTTC. Protein: CASSPRAGYHYTF.

This chain connects TRBV7-8 to TRBJ2-7; the match to TRBD1 covers 9 bases. The V gene end was trimmed by 0 bases and the J gene end by 3 bases; junction bases not matched to a gene: 9. Germline lookup yields CDR1 SGHVS and CDR2 FQNEAQ. CDR3 length: 17 residues. CDR3 coding DNA: TGTGCCAGCAGCTTAGCAGGACAGGGGTTTGGGATCTACGAGCAGTACTTC. Translated, it gives CASSLAGQGFGIYEQYF.

V is TRBV30 and J is TRBJ2-1; 8 nucleotides match TRBD1. The CDR3 consists of 14 residues. Germline trimming cut 4 bases from V and 6 bases from J; bases unmatched to any gene: 8. Germline V gene sequence: CDR1 GTSNPN, CDR2 SVGIG (reference sequence). The CDR3 here is CAWMRDRRINEQFF. The CDR3 DNA follows: TGTGCCTGGATGAGGGACAGGCGTATCAATGAGCAGTTCTTC.

V is TRBV6-5 and J is TRBJ2-7, with D possibly being TRBD1 (6 bases). The V end was cut by 0 bases, the J end by 0 bases, with 12 bases between. Looked up from germline, CDR1 is MNHEY and CDR2 is SVGAGI. There are 16 residues in the CDR3. The CDR3 is CASSYSPRGSSYEQYF. For the CDR3, the DNA is TGTGCCAGCAGTTACTCCCCTAGGGGGAGCTCCTACGAGCAGTACTTC.

V is TRBV5-1 and J is TRBJ2-3; D is possibly TRBD2 (6 bases). Trimming removed 3 bases from V and 5 bases from J, with 19 bases in between. Germline lookup yields CDR1 SGHRS and CDR2 YFSETQ. This CDR3 contains 16 residues. The CDR3 region is CASSYQPGVGEDTQYF. The CDR3 DNA sequence: TGCGCCAGCAGCTACCAGCCGGGGGTCGGGGAAGATACGCAGTATTTT. Complete variable domain (other parts from reference TRBV5-1 and TRBJ2-3): KAGVTQTPRYLIKTRGQQVTLSCSPISGHRSVSWYQQTPGQGLQFLFEYFSETQRNKGNFPGRFSGRQFSNSRSEMNVSTLELGDSALYLCASSYQPGVGEDTQYFGPGTRLTVL.

The chain links TRBV6-1 to TRBJ2-3, with D tentatively TRBD1 (6 bases). This CDR3 is 16 amino acids long. Germline assignment: CDR1 MNHNS and CDR2 SASEGT. The ends were cut back, 1 base at V and 4 bases at J, with 15 bases in the middle. The CDR3 loop reads CASSEEVGAGPDTQYF. CDR3 bases: TGTGCCAGCAGTGAAGAAGTGGGGGCGGGCCCAGATACGCAGTATTTT.

The chain recombines TRBV5-4 with TRBJ2-7; maybe TRBD1 (6 bases). This CDR3 region has 14 residues. The germline V and J ends were trimmed by 1 base and 5 bases, with 13 bases remaining between them. Germline V gene lookup returns CDR1 SGHNT and CDR2 YYREEE (reference sequence). CDR3 loop: CASSLRQGIHEQYF. CDR3 bases: TGTGCCAGCAGCTTGAGGCAGGGGATCCACGAGCAGTACTTC.

The chain uses TRBV13 and TRBJ2-7, with a tentative D call TRBD1 (6 bases). This CDR3 spans 16 amino acids. V lost 5 bases, J lost 2 bases, and 19 bases lay in between. Germline values: CDR1 PRHDT, CDR2 FYEKMQ (reference sequence). This CDR3 is CASSLLLETGTYEQYF. CDR3 DNA sequence: TGTGCCAGCAGCCTGCTATTAGAGACAGGTACCTACGAGCAGTACTTC.

J is TRBJ1-1 and V is TRBV5-1; D is ambiguous. Germline CDR1 SGHRS, CDR2 YFSETQ. Trimming pared 0 bases from V and 5 bases from J, leaving 8 bases between. The length of the CDR3 is 13 residues. The DNA for the CDR3 is TGCGCCAGCAGCTTGGAAGGAGTTACTGAAGCTTTCTTT. Translation: CASSLEGVTEAFF. Based on the CDR3 plus reference TRBV5-1 and TRBJ1-1, the full variable domain is KAGVTQTPRYLIKTRGQQVTLSCSPISGHRSVSWYQQTPGQGLQFLFEYFSETQRNKGNFPGRFSGRQFSNSRSEMNVSTLELGDSALYLCASSLEGVTEAFFGQGTRLTVV.

V and J are TRBV5-6 and TRBJ1-3; 7 positions agree with TRBD1. Trimming at V came to 4 bases and at J to 1 base, leaving 8 bases not matched to a gene. Germline V CDR1 and CDR2: SGHDT, YYEEEE. The CDR3 spans 16 residues. In DNA, the CDR3 is TGTGCCAGCAGCAGGCTTGACAGGGATTCTGGAAACACCATATATTTT. The encoded protein is CASSRLDRDSGNTIYF. Based on the CDR3 plus reference TRBV5-6 and TRBJ1-3, the full variable domain is DAGVTQSPTHLIKTRGQQVTLRCSPKSGHDTVSWYQQALGQGPQFIFQYYEEEERQRGNFPDRFSGHQFPNYSSELNVNALLLGDSALYLCASSRLDRDSGNTIYFGEGSWLTVV.